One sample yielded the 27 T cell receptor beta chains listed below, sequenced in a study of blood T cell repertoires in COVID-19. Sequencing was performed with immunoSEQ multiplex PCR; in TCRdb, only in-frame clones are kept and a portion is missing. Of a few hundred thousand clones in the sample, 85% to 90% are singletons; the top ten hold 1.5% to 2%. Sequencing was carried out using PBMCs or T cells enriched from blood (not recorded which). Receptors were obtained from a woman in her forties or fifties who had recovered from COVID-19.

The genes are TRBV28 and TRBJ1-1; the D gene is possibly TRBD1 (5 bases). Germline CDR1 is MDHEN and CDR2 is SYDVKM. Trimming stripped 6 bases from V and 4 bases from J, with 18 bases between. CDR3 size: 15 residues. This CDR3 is CASSPPLARVTEAFF. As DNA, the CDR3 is TGTGCCAGCAGCCCACCCCTCGCCAGGGTCACTGAAGCTTTCTTT.

CDR3 coding DNA: TGTGCCAGCAGTTTAGGGAGGGTTGGCCAAGCTTTCTTT. It encodes CASSLGRVGQAFF. The genes are TRBV28 and TRBJ1-1; D gene ambiguous. V gave up 2 bases and J gave up 9 bases, with 13 bases separating them. Per germline, CDR1 MDHEN and CDR2 SYDVKM. This CDR3 spans 13 amino acids.

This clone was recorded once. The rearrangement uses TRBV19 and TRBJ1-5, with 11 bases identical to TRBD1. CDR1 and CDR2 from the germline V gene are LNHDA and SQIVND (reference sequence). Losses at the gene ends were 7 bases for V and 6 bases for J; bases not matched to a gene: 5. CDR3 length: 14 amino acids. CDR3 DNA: TGTGCCAGTAAGGACAGGGGGCTCCCTCAGCCCCAGCATTTT. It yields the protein CASKDRGLPQPQHF.

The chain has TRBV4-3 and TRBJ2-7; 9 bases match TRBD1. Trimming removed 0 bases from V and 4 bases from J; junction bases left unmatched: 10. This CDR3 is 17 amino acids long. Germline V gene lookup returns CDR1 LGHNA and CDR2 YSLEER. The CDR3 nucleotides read TGCGCCAGCAGCCAAGATTCAACGGGACAGGGAATGTACGAGCAGTACTTC. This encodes CASSQDSTGQGMYEQYF.

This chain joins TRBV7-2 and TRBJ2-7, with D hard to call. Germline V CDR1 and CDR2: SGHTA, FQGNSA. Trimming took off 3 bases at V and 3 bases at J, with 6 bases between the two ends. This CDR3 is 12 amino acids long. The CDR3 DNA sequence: TGTGCCAGCAGCTTTTGGAGCTACGAGCAGTACTTC. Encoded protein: CASSFWSYEQYF.

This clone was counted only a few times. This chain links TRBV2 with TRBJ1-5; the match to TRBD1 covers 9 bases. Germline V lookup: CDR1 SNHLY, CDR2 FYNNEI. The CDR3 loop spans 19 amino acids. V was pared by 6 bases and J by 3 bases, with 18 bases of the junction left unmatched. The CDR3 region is CASSSLGQGGEYINQPQHF. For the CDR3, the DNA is TGTGCCAGCAGCTCCCTGGGACAGGGAGGGGAATATATCAATCAGCCCCAGCATTTT.

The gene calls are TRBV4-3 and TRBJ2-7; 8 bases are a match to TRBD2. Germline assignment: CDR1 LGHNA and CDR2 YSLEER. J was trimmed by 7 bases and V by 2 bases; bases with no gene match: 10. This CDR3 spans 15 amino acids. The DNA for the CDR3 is TGCGCCAGCAGCCAATCAAGCGGGAGATCCACGGAGCAGTACTTC. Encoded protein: CASSQSSGRSTEQYF.

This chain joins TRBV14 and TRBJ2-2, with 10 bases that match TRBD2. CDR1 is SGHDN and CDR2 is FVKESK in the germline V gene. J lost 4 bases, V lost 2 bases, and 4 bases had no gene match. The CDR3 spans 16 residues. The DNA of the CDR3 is TGTGCCAGCAGCCAACTAGCGGGAGTAGGCACCGGGGAGCTGTTTTTT. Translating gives CASSQLAGVGTGELFF.

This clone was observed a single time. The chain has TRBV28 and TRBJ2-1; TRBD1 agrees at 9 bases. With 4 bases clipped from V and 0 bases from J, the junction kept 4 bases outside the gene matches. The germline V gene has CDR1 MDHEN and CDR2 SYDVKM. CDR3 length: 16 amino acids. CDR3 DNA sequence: TGTGCCAGCAGTTGGTTGGACAGGGGCTCCTACAATGAGCAGTTCTTC. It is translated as CASSWLDRGSYNEQFF.

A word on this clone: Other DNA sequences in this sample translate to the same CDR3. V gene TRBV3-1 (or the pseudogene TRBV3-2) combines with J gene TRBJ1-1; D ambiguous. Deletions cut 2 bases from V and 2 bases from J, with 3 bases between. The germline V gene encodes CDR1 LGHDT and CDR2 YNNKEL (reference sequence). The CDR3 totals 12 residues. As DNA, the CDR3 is TGTGCCAGCAGCCAATTAAACACTGAAGCTTTCTTT. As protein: CASSQLNTEAFF.

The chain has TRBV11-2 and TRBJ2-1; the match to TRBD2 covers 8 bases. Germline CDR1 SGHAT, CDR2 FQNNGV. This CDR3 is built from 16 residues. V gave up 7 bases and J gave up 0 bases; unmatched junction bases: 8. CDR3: CASKILAGSSYNEQFF. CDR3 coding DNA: TGTGCCAGCAAGATCCTAGCGGGTAGCTCCTACAATGAGCAGTTCTTC.

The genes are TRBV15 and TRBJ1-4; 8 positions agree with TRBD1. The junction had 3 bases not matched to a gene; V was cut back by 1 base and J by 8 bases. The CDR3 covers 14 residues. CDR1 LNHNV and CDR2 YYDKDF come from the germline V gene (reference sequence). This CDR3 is CATSRVRDREKLFF. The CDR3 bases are TGTGCCACCAGCAGAGTTAGGGACAGGGAAAAACTGTTTTTT.

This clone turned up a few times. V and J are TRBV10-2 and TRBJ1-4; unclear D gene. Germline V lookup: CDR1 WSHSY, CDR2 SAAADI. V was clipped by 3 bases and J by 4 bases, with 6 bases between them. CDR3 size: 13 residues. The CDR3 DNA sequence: TGCGCCAGCAGTGACAGCGATAATGAAAAACTGTTTTTT. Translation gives CASSDSDNEKLFF.

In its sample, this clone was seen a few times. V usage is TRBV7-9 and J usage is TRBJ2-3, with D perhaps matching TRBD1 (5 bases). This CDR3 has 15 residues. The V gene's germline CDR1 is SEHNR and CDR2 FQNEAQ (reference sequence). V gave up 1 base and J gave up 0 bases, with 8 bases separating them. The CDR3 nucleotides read TGTGCCAGCAGCTTAGAGACAGCTAGCACAGATACGCAGTATTTT. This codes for CASSLETASTDTQYF. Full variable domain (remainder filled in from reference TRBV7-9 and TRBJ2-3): DTGVSQNPRHKITKRGQNVTFRCDPISEHNRLYWYRQTLGQGPEFLTYFQNEAQLEKSRLLSDRFSAERPKGSFSTLEIQRTEQGDSAMYLCASSLETASTDTQYFGPGTRLTVL.

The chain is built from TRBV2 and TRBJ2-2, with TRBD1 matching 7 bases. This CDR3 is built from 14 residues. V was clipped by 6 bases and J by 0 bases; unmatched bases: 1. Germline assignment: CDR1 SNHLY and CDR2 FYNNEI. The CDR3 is CASRGTANTGELFF. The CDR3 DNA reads TGTGCCAGCAGGGGGACAGCGAACACCGGGGAGCTGTTTTTT.

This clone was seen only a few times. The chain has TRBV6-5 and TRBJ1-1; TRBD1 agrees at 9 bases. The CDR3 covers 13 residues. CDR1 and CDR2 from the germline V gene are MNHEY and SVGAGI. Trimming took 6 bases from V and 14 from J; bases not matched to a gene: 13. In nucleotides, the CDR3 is TGTGCCAGCAGAATGACAGGGGGGGGCCGAGTCTTCTTT. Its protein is CASRMTGGGRVFF.

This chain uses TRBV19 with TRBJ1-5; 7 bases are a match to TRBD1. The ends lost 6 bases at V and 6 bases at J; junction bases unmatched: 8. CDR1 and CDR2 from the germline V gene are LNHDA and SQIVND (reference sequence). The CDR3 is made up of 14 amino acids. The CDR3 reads CASRTEGGSQPQHF. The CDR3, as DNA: TGTGCCAGTAGAACTGAAGGGGGCAGTCAGCCCCAGCATTTT. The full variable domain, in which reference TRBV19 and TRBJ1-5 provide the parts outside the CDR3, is DGGITQSPKYLFRKEGQNVTLSCEQNLNHDAMYWYRQDPGQGLRLIYYSQIVNDFQKGDIAEGYSVSREKKESFPLTVTSAQKNPTAFYLCASRTEGGSQPQHFGDGTRLSIL.

As DNA, the CDR3 is TGTGCCAGCTTCGGTCGGGGGGGACTTTACAATGAGCAGTTCTTC. This sequence encodes CASFGRGGLYNEQFF. V usage is TRBV3-1 (or the pseudogene TRBV3-2) and J usage is TRBJ2-1; TRBD2 aligns across 8 bases. Germline V gives CDR1 LGHDT, CDR2 YNNKEL (reference sequence). The CDR3 runs to 15 residues. J gave up 4 bases and V 8 bases, and 10 bases lay outside the gene matches.

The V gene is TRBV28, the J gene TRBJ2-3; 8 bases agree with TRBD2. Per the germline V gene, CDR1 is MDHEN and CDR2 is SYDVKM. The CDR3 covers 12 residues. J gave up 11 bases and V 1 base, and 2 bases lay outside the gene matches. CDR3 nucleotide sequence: TGTGCCAGCAGTTTATATAGCGGGGTGCAGTATTTT. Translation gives CASSLYSGVQYF. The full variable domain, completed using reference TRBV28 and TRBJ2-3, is DVKVTQSSRYLVKRTGEKVFLECVQDMDHENMFWYRQDPGLGLRLIYFSYDVKMKEKGDIPEGYSVSREKKERFSLILESASTNQTSMYLCASSLYSGVQYFGPGTRLTVL.

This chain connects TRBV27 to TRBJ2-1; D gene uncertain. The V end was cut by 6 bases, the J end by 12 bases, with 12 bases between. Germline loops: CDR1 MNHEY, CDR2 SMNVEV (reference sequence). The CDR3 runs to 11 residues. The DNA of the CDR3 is TGTGCCAGCAGCATGAGTCATTTGCAGTTCTTC. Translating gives CASSMSHLQFF.

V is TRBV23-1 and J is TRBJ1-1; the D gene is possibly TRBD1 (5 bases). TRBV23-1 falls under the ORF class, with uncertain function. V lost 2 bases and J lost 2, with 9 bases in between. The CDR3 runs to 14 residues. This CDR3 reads CASSQAGQNTEAFF. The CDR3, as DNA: TGCGCCAGCAGTCAAGCAGGGCAAAACACTGAAGCTTTCTTT.

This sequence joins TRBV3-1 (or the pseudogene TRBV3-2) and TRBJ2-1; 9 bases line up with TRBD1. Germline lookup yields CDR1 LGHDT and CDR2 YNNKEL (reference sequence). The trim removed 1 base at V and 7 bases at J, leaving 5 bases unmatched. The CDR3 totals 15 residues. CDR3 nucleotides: TGTGCCAGCAGCCAAGGGGACAGGGCTACGAATGAGCAGTTCTTC. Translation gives CASSQGDRATNEQFF.

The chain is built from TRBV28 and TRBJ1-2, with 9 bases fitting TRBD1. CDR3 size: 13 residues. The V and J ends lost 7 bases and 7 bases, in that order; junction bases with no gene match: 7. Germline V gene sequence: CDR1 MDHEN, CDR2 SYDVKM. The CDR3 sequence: CASTIQGAGGYTF. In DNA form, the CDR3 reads TGTGCCAGCACTATACAGGGGGCGGGTGGCTACACCTTC.

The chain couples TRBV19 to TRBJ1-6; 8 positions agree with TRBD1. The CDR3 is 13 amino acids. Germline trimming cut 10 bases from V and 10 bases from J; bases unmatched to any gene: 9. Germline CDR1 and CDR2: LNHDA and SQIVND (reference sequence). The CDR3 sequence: CATADRERSPLHF. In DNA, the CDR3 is TGTGCCACCGCGGACAGGGAGCGATCACCCCTCCACTTT.

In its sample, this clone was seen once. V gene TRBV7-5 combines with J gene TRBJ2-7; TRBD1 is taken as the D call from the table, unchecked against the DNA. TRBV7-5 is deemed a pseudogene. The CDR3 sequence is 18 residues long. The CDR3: CARSKKWPRDRGHYEQYF. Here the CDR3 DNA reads TGTGCCAGAAGCAAAAAATGGCCCCGGGACAGGGGGCATTACGAGCAGTACTTC.

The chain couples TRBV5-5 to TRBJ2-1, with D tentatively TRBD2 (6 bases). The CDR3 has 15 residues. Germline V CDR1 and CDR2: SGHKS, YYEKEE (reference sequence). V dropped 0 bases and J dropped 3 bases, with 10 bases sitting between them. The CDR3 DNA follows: TGTGCCAGCAGCTTGGGTAGCGGAGTCTACAATGAGCAGTTCTTC. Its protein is CASSLGSGVYNEQFF.

CDR3 loop: CASSGPQDSSYGYTF. In DNA, the CDR3 is TGTGCCAGCAGTGGCCCGCAGGACAGCTCCTATGGCTACACCTTC. The gene calls are TRBV2 and TRBJ1-2, with D possibly TRBD1 on 6 matching bases. V was trimmed by 4 bases and J by 4 bases, leaving 16 bases between them. CDR1 is SNHLY, CDR2 FYNNEI, per germline. The CDR3 length is 15 residues.